The 10 T cell receptor beta chains presented below share a single source sample, sequenced in a study of shared clonotypes between healthy human individuals. Using immunoSEQ multiplex PCR, the repertoire was profiled, and TCRdb retains in-frame clones only, with some absent. Of approximately 1,500,000 clones listed, around 98% are singletons. The sequenced sample consisted of naive CD4+ T cells sorted from blood. Subset indicated: CD45RA+ positively selected. The source is a man aged 25-45 years in good health.

V and J are TRBV5-4 and TRBJ2-6; D might be TRBD1 or TRBD2, each matching 6 bases. The CDR3 consists of 16 residues. Per the germline V gene, CDR1 is SGHNT and CDR2 is YYREEE (reference sequence). Trimming took off 6 bases at V and 0 bases at J, with 13 bases between the two ends. CDR3 DNA: TGTGCCAGCAAGGGGGGTATCGACTCTGGGGCCAACGTCCTGACTTTC. Encoded protein: CASKGGIDSGANVLTF.

For this clone: Additional DNA sequences in this sample encode the identical CDR3. The genes are TRBV27 and TRBJ2-7; tentative D call: TRBD2 (5 bases). CDR1 and CDR2 (germline): MNHEY, SMNVEV (reference sequence). CDR3 length: 12 residues. The V and J ends lost 3 bases and 3 bases respectively, with 6 bases between them. The CDR3 DNA follows: TGTGCCAGCAGTTTCGCGGGCTACGAGCAGTACTTC. This sequence encodes CASSFAGYEQYF.

This chain links TRBV6-1 with TRBJ2-2, with unresolved D. The CDR3 length is 14 residues. CDR1 and CDR2 from the germline V gene are MNHNS and SASEGT. Trimming took off 4 bases at V and 6 bases at J, with 12 bases between the two ends. The CDR3 here is CASSGGHWAGELFF. CDR3 DNA sequence: TGTGCCAGCAGTGGGGGTCATTGGGCCGGGGAGCTGTTTTTT.

The chain uses TRBV10-3 and TRBJ2-1; 9 nucleotides align to TRBD2. This CDR3 has 13 residues. The V gene end was trimmed by 6 bases and the J gene end by 5 bases; junction bases not matched to a gene: 2. The germline V gene encodes CDR1 ENHRY and CDR2 SYGVKD. The CDR3 nucleotides read TGTGCCATCAGGCTAGCGGGACACAATGAGCAGTTCTTC. This encodes CAIRLAGHNEQFF.

CDR3 amino acids: CATHRQGGTDTQYF. The CDR3 DNA reads TGTGCCACCCACAGACAGGGAGGCACAGATACGCAGTATTTT. The chain has TRBV2 and TRBJ2-3, with 7 bases matching TRBD1. The CDR3 spans 14 residues. Germline V lookup: CDR1 SNHLY, CDR2 FYNNEI. With 10 bases clipped from V and 1 base from J, the junction kept 8 bases outside the gene matches.

The chain employs TRBV7-2 and TRBJ2-5; 9 nucleotides match TRBD2. The V segment lost 5 bases and the J segment 4 bases; nucleotides outside the gene matches: 2. This CDR3 is built from 13 residues. Germline CDR1 and CDR2: SGHTA and FQGNSA. CDR3 DNA: TGTGCCAGCAGCGGACTAGCGAGAGAGACCCAGTACTTC. Its protein product is CASSGLARETQYF.

The chain recombines TRBV5-1 with TRBJ2-5, with TRBD1 as a possible D gene (5 bases). V lost 3 bases to trimming and J lost 2 bases, with 14 bases between them. Germline CDR1 reads SGHRS; CDR2 reads YFSETQ. This CDR3 contains 15 residues. CDR3 nucleotides: TGCGCCAGCAGCTGGTTGACAGCCCTTCAAGAGACCCAGTACTTC. Amino acid sequence: CASSWLTALQETQYF.

Details on this clone: The sample has other DNA sequences that encode this CDR3 too. The chain uses TRBV19 and TRBJ1-1; D is possibly TRBD1 (6 bases). This CDR3 is built from 13 residues. The germline CDR1 and CDR2 sequences are LNHDA and SQIVND (reference sequence). Trimming pared 4 bases from V and 0 bases from J, leaving 6 bases between. Written as DNA, the CDR3 is TGTGCCAGTAGTAGGACAGTGAACACTGAAGCTTTCTTT. Protein: CASSRTVNTEAFF.

The genes are TRBV7-7 and TRBJ2-1, with a possible D match to TRBD2 (6 bases). CDR3 length: 20 residues. Deletions cut 1 base from V and 0 bases from J, with 22 bases between. Germline CDR1 SSHAT, CDR2 FNYEAQ (reference sequence). The CDR3 sequence: CASSLVCYRSGVASYNEQFF. The CDR3 region has the DNA TGTGCCAGCAGCTTAGTTTGTTATAGATCGGGAGTGGCCTCCTACAATGAGCAGTTCTTC.

The count of this clone is one. J is TRBJ2-5 and V is TRBV6-1; 11 bases line up with TRBD1. J gave up 5 bases and V 6 bases, and 8 bases lay outside the gene matches. The CDR3 is 15 amino acids. Germline V gene data show CDR1 as MNHNS and CDR2 as SASEGT. CDR3 in DNA: TGTGCCAGCAGCTTAGGACAGGGGGCCGGGGAGACCCAGTACTTC. Residues: CASSLGQGAGETQYF.